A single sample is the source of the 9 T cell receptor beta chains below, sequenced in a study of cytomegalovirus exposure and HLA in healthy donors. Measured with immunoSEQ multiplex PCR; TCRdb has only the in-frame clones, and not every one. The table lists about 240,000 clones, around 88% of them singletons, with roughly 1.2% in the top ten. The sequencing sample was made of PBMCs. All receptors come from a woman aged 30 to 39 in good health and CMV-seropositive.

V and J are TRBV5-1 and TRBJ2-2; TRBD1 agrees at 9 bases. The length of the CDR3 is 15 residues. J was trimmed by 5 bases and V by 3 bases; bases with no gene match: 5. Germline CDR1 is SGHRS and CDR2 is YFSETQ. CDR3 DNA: TGCGCCAGCAGCTCCCGGACAGGGGATACCGGGGAGCTGTTTTTT. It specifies CASSSRTGDTGELFF.

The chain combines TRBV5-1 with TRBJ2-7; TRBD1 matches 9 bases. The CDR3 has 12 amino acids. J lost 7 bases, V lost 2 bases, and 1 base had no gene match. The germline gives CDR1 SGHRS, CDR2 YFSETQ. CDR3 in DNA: TGCGCCAGCAGCTTCGGACAGGGGGAGCAGTACTTC. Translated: CASSFGQGEQYF.

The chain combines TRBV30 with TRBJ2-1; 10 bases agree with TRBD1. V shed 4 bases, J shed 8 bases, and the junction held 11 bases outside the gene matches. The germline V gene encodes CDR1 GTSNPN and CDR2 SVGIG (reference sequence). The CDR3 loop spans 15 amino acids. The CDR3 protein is CAWTRGQGQRDEQFF. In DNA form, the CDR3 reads TGTGCCTGGACCCGGGGACAGGGGCAAAGGGATGAGCAGTTCTTC. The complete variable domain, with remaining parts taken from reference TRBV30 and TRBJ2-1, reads SQTIHQWPATLVQPVGSPLSLECTVEGTSNPNLYWYRQAAGRGLQLLFYSVGIGQISSEVPQNLSASRPQDRQFILSSKKLLLSDSGFYLCAWTRGQGQRDEQFFGPGTRLTVL.

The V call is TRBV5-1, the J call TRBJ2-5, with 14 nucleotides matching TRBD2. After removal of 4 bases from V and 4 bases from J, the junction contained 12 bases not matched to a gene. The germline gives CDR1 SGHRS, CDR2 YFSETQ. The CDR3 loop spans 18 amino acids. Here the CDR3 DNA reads TGCGCCAGCAGCCAGGGACTAGCGGGAGCCCCCGGGGTAGAGACCCAGTACTTC. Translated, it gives CASSQGLAGAPGVETQYF.

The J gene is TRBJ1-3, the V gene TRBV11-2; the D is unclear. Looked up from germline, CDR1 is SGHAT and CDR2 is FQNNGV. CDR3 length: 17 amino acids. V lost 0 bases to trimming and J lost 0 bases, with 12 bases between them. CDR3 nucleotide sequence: TGTGCCAGCAGCTTAGATCCTATACTCAACTCTGGAAACACCATATATTTT. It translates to CASSLDPILNSGNTIYF.

CDR3: CASSLGRAVTDTQYF. In nucleotides, the CDR3 is TGTGCCAGCAGCTTGGGCAGGGCAGTCACAGATACGCAGTATTTT. The rearrangement uses TRBV5-6 and TRBJ2-3, with a possible D match to TRBD1 (5 bases). CDR3 size: 15 residues. From germline, CDR1 is SGHDT and CDR2 YYEEEE. Trimming took 0 bases from V and 2 from J, leaving 10 bases between them.

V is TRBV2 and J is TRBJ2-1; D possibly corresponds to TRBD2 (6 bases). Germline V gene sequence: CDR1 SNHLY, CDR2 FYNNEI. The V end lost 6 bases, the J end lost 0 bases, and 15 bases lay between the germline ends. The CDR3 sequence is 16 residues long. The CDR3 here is CASRGLSSVSYNEQFF. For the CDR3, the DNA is TGTGCCAGCAGGGGGCTTTCTAGCGTCTCCTACAATGAGCAGTTCTTC.

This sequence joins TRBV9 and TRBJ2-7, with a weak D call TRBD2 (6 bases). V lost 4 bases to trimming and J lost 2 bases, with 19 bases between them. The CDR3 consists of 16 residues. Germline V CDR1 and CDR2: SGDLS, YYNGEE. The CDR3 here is CASSPRGVSGTYEQYF. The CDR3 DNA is TGTGCCAGCAGCCCCCGAGGGGTTAGCGGAACCTACGAGCAGTACTTC.

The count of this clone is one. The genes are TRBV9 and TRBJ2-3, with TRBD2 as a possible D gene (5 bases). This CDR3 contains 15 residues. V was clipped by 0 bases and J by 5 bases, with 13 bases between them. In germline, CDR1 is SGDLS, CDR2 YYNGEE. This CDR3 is CASSVVEGRIDTQYF. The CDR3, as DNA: TGTGCCAGCAGCGTAGTAGAGGGCCGTATAGATACGCAGTATTTT.